Listed below are T cell receptor beta chains from one sample, sequenced in a study of T and B cells in COVID-19 patients. Via MiXCR, TCRdb re-called the multiplex PCR reads, giving one row per CDR3 protein. The table includes around 23,000 distinct CDR3 sequences, roughly 29% detected once. The source material was blood. The receptors come from a human donor who had recovered from COVID-19. CDR3s leave out the opening cysteine and the closing phenylalanine or tryptophan.

V	J	CDR3
TRBV6-5	TRBJ2-1	ASSYEGSYNEQF
TRBV5-4	TRBJ2-2	ASSADRATGELF
TRBV19	TRBJ2-7	ASSPSSSGYEQY
TRBV11-1	TRBJ2-5	ASSLAGGETQY
TRBV27	TRBJ1-4	ASSSGQVVNEKLF
TRBV12-3/TRBV12-4	TRBJ2-5	ASSGDPGLAGVRSGETQY
TRBV27	TRBJ2-7	ASSYRDRPSYEQY
TRBV27	TRBJ2-3	ASSLVRVEDTQY
TRBV11-1	TRBJ2-3	ASSPRAGSSSTDTQY
TRBV6-5	TRBJ1-6	ASSYAGGNSPLH
TRBV6-5	TRBJ2-1	ASSTPGSYYNEQF
TRBV12-3/TRBV12-4	TRBJ2-7	ASSLRGDGEQY
TRBV19	TRBJ1-5	ASTTTVRGNQPQH
TRBV7-2	TRBJ2-1	ASSLRTSGNNEQF
TRBV5-6	TRBJ1-2	ASSQGQGANGYT
TRBV6-5	TRBJ1-1	ASRTGVGTEAF
TRBV6-5	TRBJ2-1	ASSGQGQPIRLF
TRBV12-3/TRBV12-4	TRBJ2-3	ASSLARAARDTQY
TRBV11-2	TRBJ1-2	ASSLGQINYGYT
TRBV5-6	TRBJ1-2	ASSQTANYGYT
TRBV5-1	TRBJ2-5	ASSSRGTSGQETQY
TRBV19	TRBJ2-7	ASSAGQGAHEQY
TRBV30	TRBJ2-5	AWSIGDETQY
TRBV6-5	TRBJ1-4	ASSRRPTGEKLF
TRBV7-2	TRBJ2-5	ASSLRALLAGATGETQY
TRBV19	TRBJ2-5	ASSSWAGETQY
TRBV5-4	TRBJ2-1	ASSSRVFDEQF
TRBV11-3	TRBJ2-1	ASSFKNNEQF
TRBV7-6	TRBJ1-2	ASSLGSGVGGYT
TRBV27	TRBJ2-7	ASSDSGRSEQY
TRBV6-5	TRBJ2-5	ASSRGTWEETQY
TRBV15	TRBJ2-1	ATSVYFQLGGGYNEQF